The entry that follows covers one T cell receptor (beta chain) sequence. Its recognized antigen is unknown. No base quality values were provided; no much bigger clone lies one nucleotide off. This record belongs to a study of Graves' ophthalmopathy and Graves' hyperthyroidism (dated by TCRdb to the late 2010s). Describing the broader study: Peripheral blood was collected at initial diagnosis, prior to any treatment. A discovery set of more than 90 patients (roughly 41 ophthalmopathy, 55 to 60 stable hyperthyroidism) was enrolled to explore V-J signatures distinguishing ophthalmopathy from hyperthyroidism. An independent validation cohort was composed of approximately 18 hyperthyroidism patients and around 16 patients who later progressed from hyperthyroidism to ophthalmopathy. In roughly six hyperthyroidism patients, the T-cell repertoire of thyroid tissue was compared with the T-cell repertoire of blood. Once sampling was done, hyperthyroidism patients were given methimazole at a starting dose of 30 mg daily, while ophthalmopathy patients were given high-dose intravenous methylprednisolone. The roughly 99 discovery patients were divided at random into training and test sets in a 7:3 ratio. The study used signatures of the TCR beta repertoire to tell Graves' ophthalmopathy apart from Graves' hyperthyroidism and to predict which patients would progress to ophthalmopathy. In total, 135 blood samples were TCR-sequenced: roughly 45 ophthalmopathy, about 75 hyperthyroidism and about 17 hyperthyroidism-to-ophthalmopathy patients.

Results the study describes overall, beyond this receptor: Among expanded thyroid clonotypes with frequency above 0.001, most also showed up in blood, which suggests that blood repertoires may reflect the thyroid immune response. In validation, the model predicted ophthalmopathy progression with about 64% sensitivity and roughly 72% specificity; roughly 11 predicted patients were CT-confirmed with GO in a median of approximately six months. Ophthalmopathy was separated from stable hyperthyroidism by the 13-signature model with about 89% sensitivity and 81% to 84% specificity in cross-validation and with 80%/75% in the test set. No statistical method was used to predetermine the sample size, and group allocation was not hidden from the investigators.

The CDR3 runs 15 residues from the cysteine to the phenylalanine. CDR3 DNA only is kept here, 45 bases in frame from base 1. The germline ends are 23 bases apart after V is trimmed by 1 base and J by 13 bases. CDR1 and CDR2, looked up from the germline V gene, are MNHNS and SASEGT. For repertoire sequencing, the TCR beta CDR3 regions were amplified from RNA transcripts. The first round was an RT-PCR using HTBI primers with the Qiagen OneStep RT-PCR kit, and this first round was followed by a second-round multiplex PCR, then size selection and purification. Sequencing of the libraries was carried out on an Illumina HiSeq2000 in paired-end mode with 100 bp reads. Under the source paper's analysis protocol: SOAPnuke was used to process the reads, removing any read that contained adapters or uncalled bases, had a mean Phred below 15, or lacked an exact match to the constant primer or identifier. COPE v1.2.5 was used to merge high-quality paired reads. Each unique nucleotide sequence was defined as a clonotype, and clonotypes were aligned to IMGT TRB V, D and J references with MiTCR v1.1. The analysis was limited to V-J combinations with a frequency above 0.0001, which together covered roughly 99% of the repertoires. A TCR clonal expansion and chaos score per V-J combination was defined as the ratio of F50 clonal expansion to chaos observed in the TCRdist matrix. Welch's t-statistics and random forest were used to narrow the features down to over ten V-J combinations, which were then fed into a naive Bayes classifier. The Morisita-Horn index was used to measure how similar the thyroid and blood repertoires were. TCRdb reworked the public reads: Q25 trimming with fastp, MiXCR clone assembly, productive beta chains retained. Each record represents a unique CDR3 protein, reported with the most common genes and DNA among its rows. Clone size and V and J calls follow TCRdb, not the original study. Within this sample are about half a million distinct CDR3 sequences, with 13% to 15% of them counted one time only. The ten largest account for 8% to 10% of the sample.

Ophthalmopathy patients had moderately to severely active disease, Clinical Activity Score of at least 3, NOSPECS grade of at least 4, and disease duration under 3 months. Patients with other autoimmune diseases, uncontrolled infections, pregnancy or lactation were excluded. Clinical symptoms, serum thyroxine, TRAb, thyroid ultrasound and orbital computed tomography formed the basis of the diagnosis. Ficoll-Paque density gradient centrifugation was used to isolate PBMCs from about 10 ml of fresh peripheral blood. Trizol reagent was used to extract the total RNA, and its quality was then checked on an Agilent 2100 Bioanalyzer.

This sequence uses TRBV6-1 and TRBJ2-7; perhaps TRBD2 is the D gene, with 6 bases matching. The specimen was blood. The sequence came from a woman between 25 and 40 years old with Graves' ophthalmopathy. Donor details come from another sample of the same person, matched by shared clones. The DNA sequence follows: TGTGCCAGCAGTGAAGACGAGGGGTACGGGACGCGGGATTACTTC. Its coded protein is CASSEDEGYGTRDYF.